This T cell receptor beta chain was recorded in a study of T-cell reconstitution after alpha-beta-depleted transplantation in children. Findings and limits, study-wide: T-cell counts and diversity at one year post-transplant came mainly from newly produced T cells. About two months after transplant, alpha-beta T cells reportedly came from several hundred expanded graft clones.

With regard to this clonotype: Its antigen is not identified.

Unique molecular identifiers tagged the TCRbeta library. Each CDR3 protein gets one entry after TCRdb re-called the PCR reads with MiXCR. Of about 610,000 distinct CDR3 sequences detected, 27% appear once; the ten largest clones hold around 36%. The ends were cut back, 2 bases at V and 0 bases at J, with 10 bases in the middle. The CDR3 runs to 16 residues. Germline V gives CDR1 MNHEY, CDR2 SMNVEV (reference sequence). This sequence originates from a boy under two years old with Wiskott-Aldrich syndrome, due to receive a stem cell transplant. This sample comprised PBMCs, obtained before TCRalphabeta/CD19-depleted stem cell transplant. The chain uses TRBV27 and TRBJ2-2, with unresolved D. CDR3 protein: CASSLAGQANTGELFF. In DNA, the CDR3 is TGTGCCAGCAGTTTAGCAGGCCAGGCGAACACCGGGGAGCTGTTTTTT.